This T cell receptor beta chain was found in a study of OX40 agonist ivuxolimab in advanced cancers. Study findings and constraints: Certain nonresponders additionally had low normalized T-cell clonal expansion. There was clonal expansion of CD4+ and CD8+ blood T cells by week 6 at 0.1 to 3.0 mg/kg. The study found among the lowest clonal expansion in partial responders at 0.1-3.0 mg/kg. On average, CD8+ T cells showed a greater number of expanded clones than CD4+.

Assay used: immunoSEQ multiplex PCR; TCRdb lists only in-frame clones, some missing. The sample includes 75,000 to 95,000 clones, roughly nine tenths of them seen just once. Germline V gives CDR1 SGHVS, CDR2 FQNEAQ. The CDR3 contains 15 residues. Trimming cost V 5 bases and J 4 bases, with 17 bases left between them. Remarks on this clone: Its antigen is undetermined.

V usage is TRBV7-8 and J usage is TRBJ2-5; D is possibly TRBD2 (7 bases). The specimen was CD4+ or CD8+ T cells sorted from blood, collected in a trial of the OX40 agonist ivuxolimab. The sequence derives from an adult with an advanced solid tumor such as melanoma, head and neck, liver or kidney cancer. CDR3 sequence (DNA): TGTGCCAGCAGCCGAGGACTAGGGGGTGGAGAGACCCAGTACTTC. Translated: CASSRGLGGGETQYF.